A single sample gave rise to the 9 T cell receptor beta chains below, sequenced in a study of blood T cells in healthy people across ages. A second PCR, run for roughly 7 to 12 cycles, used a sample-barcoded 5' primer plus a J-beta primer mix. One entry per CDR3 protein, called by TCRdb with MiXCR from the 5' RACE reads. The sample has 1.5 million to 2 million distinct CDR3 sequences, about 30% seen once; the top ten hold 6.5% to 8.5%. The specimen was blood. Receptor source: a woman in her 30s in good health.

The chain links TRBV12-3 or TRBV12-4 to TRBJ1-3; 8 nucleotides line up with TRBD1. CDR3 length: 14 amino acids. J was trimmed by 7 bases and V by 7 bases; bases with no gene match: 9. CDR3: CASKIQGGRNTIYF. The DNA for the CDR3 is TGTGCCAGCAAAATACAGGGGGGAAGGAACACCATATATTTT.

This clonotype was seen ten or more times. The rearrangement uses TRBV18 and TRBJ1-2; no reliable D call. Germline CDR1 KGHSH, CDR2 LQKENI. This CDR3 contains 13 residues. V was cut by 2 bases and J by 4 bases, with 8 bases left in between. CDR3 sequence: CASSPGQLYGYTF. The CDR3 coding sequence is TGTGCCAGCTCACCAGGGCAGCTCTATGGCTACACCTTC.

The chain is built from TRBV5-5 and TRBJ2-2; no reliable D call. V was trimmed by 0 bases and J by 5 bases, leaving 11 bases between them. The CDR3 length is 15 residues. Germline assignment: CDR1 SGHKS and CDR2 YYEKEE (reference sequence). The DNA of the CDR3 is TGTGCCAGCAGCTTGGTGCAGGTTGTTACCGGGGAGCTGTTTTTT. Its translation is CASSLVQVVTGELFF.

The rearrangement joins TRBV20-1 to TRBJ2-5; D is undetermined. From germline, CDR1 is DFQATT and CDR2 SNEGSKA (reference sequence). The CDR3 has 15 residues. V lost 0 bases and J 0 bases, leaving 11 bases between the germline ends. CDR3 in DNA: TGCAGTGCTAGAGATCAAATGTCGGACCAAGAGACCCAGTACTTC. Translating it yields CSARDQMSDQETQYF.

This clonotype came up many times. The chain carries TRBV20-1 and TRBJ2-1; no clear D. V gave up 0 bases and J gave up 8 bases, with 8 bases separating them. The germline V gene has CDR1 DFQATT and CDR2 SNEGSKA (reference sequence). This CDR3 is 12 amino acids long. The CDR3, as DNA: TGCAGTGCTAGAGAAGTTTGGCATGAGCAGTTCTTC. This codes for CSAREVWHEQFF.

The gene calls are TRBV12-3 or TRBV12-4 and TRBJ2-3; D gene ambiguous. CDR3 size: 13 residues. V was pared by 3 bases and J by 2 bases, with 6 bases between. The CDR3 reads CASSFAVTDTQYF. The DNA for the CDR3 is TGTGCCAGCAGTTTTGCAGTCACAGATACGCAGTATTTT.

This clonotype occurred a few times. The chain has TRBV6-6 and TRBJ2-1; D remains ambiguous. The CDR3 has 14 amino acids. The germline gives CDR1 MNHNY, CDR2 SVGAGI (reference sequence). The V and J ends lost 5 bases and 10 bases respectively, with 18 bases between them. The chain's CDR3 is CASSPPRTEKEQFF. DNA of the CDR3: TGTGCCAGCAGTCCCCCCCGGACGGAAAAAGAGCAGTTCTTC.

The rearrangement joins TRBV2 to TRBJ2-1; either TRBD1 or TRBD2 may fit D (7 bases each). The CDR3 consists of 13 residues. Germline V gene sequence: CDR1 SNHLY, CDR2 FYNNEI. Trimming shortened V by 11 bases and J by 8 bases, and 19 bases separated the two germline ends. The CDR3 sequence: CAGDGRGQDEQFF. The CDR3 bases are TGTGCCGGGGATGGGAGGGGGCAAGATGAGCAGTTCTTC.

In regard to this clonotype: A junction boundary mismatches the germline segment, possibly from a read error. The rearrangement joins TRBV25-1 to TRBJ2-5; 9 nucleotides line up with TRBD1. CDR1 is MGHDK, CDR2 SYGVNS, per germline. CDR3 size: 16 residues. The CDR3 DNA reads TGTGTCAGCAGTGAAGCCGGGACAGGGCTCCAAGAGACCCAGTACTTC. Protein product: CVSSEAGTGLQETQYF.